The T cell receptor (beta chain) under discussion was sequenced for a study of OX40 agonist ivuxolimab in advanced cancers. In the study overall: The treatment was a fully human IgG2 OX40 agonist, ivuxolimab.

TCRdb's copy holds only in-frame clones and misses some; the assay was immunoSEQ multiplex PCR. The table includes 53,000 or so clones, 79% detected once. Whole-study results and caveats: Among T cells, CD8+ cells averaged more expanded clones than CD4+ cells.

The junction had 5 bases not matched to a gene; V was cut back by 2 bases and J by 0 bases. The CDR3 totals 17 residues. CDR1 and CDR2 (germline): MDHEN, SYDVKM. Points on this clone: Its matching antigen is unknown.

The TCR sequence derives from an adult with an advanced solid tumor such as melanoma, head and neck, liver or kidney cancer. The chain employs TRBV28 and TRBJ2-3; 10 nucleotides agree with TRBD2. Sample: CD4+ or CD8+ T cells sorted from blood, taken in a trial of the OX40 agonist ivuxolimab. The CDR3 DNA reads TGTGCCAGCAGTTTACCCGGACTAGCGGCTAGCACAGATACGCAGTATTTT. Translated, it gives CASSLPGLAASTDTQYF.